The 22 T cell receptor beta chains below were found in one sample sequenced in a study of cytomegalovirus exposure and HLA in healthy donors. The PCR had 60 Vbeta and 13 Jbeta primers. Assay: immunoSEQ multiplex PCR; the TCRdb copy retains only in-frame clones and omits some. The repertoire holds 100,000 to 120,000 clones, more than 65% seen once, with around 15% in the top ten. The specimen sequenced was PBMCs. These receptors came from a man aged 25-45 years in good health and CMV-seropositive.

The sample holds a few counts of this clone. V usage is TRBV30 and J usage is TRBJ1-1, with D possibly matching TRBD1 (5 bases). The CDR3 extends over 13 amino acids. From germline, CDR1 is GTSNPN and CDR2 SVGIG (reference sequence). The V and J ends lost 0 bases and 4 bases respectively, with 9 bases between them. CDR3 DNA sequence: TGTGCCTGGAGTGTCGGGGGACCCACTGAAGCTTTCTTT. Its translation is CAWSVGGPTEAFF.

This chain's CDR3 is CASSGRGRGSHEQYF. In DNA form, the CDR3 reads TGTGCCAGCAGTGGGAGGGGCAGGGGGTCCCACGAGCAGTACTTC. The chain has TRBV6-1 and TRBJ2-7; D possibly corresponds to TRBD1 (7 bases). CDR1 and CDR2 (germline): MNHNS, SASEGT. This CDR3 is 15 amino acids long. Trimming took 4 bases from V and 5 from J, leaving 18 bases between them.

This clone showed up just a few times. The CDR3: CASTLRFRTGDNGYTF. The CDR3 nucleotides read TGTGCCAGCACCTTACGTTTTCGGACAGGCGATAATGGCTACACCTTC. The V call is TRBV27, the J call TRBJ1-2; 7 bases fit TRBD1. The J segment lost 6 bases and the V segment lost 7 bases, leaving 17 bases of the junction unmatched. The CDR3 runs 16 residues. Germline V CDR1 and CDR2: MNHEY, SMNVEV (reference sequence).

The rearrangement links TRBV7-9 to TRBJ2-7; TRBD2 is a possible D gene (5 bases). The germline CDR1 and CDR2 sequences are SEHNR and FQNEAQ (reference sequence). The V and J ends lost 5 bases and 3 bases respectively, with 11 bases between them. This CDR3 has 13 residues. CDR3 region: CASSPMGSYEQYF. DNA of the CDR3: TGTGCCAGCAGCCCTATGGGGAGCTACGAGCAGTACTTC.

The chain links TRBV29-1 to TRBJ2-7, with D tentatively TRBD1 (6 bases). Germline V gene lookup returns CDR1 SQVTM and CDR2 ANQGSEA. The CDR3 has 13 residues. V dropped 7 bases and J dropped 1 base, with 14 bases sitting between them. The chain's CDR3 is CSALVGGSYEQYF. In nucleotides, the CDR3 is TGCAGCGCCCTAGTAGGGGGATCCTACGAGCAGTACTTC.

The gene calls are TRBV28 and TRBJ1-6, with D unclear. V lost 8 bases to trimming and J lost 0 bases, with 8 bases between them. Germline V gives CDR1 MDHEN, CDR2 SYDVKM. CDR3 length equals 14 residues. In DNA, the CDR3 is TGTGCCAGCGGGAGGCCCTCCTATAATTCACCCCTCCACTTT. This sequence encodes CASGRPSYNSPLHF.

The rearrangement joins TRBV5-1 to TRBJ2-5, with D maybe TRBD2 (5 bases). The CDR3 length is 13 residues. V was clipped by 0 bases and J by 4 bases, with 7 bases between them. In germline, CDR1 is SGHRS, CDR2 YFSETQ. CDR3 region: CASSLGRVETQYF. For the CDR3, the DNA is TGCGCCAGCAGCTTGGGGCGGGTAGAGACCCAGTACTTC.

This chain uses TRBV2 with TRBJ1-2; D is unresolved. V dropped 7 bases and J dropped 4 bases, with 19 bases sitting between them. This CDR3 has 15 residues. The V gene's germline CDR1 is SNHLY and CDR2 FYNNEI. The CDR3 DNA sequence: TGTGCCAGCACTAGAGGCCTAACATCCCCCTATGGCTACACCTTC. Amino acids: CASTRGLTSPYGYTF.

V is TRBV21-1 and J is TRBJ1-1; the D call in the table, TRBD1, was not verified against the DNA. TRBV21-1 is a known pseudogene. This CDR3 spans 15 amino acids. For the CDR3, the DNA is TGTGCCAGCAGCAAAAGGGACAGGGGGCTTACTGAAGCTTTCTTT. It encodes CASSKRDRGLTEAFF.

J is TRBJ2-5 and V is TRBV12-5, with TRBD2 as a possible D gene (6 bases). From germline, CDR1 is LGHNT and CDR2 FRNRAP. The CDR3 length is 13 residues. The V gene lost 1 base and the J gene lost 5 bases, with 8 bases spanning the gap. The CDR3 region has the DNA TGTGCTAGTGGTTTGGGGGCGGGGGAGACCCAGTACTTC. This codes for CASGLGAGETQYF.

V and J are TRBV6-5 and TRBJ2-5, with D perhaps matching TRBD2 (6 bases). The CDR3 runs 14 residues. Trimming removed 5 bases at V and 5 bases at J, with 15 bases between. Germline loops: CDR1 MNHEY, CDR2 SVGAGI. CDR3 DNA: TGTGCCAGCAGTACCGGCGGGGCCGGCGAGACCCAGTACTTC. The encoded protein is CASSTGGAGETQYF.

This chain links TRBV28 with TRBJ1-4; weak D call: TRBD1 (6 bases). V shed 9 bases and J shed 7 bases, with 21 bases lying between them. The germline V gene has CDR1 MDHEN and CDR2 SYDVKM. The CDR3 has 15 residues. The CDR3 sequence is CASQSPQGGGEKLFF. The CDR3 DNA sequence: TGTGCCAGTCAGTCCCCACAGGGAGGGGGTGAAAAACTGTTTTTT.

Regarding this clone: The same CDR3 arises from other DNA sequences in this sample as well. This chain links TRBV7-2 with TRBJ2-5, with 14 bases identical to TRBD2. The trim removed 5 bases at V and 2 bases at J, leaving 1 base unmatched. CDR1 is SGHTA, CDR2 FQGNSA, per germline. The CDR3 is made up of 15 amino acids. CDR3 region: CASSRLAGGQETQYF. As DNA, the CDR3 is TGTGCCAGCAGCCGACTAGCGGGGGGGCAAGAGACCCAGTACTTC.

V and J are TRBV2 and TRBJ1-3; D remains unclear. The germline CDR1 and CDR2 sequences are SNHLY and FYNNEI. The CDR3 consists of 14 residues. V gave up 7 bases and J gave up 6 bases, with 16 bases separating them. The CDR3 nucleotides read TGTGCCAGCACCTCCGGCTTAGGAGCAAACACCATATATTTT. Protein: CASTSGLGANTIYF.

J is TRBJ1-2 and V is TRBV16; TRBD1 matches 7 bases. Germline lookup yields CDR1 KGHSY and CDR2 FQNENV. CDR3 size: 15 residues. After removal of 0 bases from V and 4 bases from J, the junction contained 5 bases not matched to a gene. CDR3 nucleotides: TGTGCCAGCAGCCAATCGTGGGACAGTGGCTATGGCTACACCTTC. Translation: CASSQSWDSGYGYTF.

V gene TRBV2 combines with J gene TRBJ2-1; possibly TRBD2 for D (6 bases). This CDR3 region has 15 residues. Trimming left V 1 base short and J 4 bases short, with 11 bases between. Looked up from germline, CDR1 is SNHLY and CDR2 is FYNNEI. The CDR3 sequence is CASSEGAGRYNEQFF. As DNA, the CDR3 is TGTGCCAGCAGTGAAGGGGCAGGGAGGTACAATGAGCAGTTCTTC.

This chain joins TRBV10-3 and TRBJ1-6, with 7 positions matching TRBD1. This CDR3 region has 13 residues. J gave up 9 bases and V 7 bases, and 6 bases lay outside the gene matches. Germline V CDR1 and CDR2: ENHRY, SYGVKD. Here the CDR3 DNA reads TGTGCCATCAACACAGGGGTGGGTTCACCCCTCCACTTT. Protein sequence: CAINTGVGSPLHF.

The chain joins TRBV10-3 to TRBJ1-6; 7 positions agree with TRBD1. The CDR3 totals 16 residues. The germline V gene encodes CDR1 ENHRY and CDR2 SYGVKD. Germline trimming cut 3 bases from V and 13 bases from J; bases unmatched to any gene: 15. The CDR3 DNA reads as TGTGCCATCAGTGACCAAGACAGGGTAGGAAATGGTCCCCTCCACTTT. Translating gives CAISDQDRVGNGPLHF.

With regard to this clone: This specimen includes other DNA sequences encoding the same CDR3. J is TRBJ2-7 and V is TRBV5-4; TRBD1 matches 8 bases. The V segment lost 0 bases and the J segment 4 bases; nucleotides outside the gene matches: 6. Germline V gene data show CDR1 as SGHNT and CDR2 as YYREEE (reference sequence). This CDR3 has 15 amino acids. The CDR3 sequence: CASSLAADRGYEQYF. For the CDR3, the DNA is TGTGCCAGCAGCTTGGCGGCCGACAGGGGTTACGAGCAGTACTTC.

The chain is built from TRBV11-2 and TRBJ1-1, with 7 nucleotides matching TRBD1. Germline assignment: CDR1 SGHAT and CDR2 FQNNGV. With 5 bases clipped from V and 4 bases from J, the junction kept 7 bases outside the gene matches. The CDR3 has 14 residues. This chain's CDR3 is CASSTTGPTTEAFF. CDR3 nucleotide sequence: TGTGCCAGCAGCACGACAGGGCCAACCACTGAAGCTTTCTTT.

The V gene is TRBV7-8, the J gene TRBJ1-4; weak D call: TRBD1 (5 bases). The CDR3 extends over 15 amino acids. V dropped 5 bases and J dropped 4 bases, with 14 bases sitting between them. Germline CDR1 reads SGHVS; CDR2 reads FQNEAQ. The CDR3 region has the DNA TGTGCCAGCAGCCTCAGGAGGGGTTATAATGAAAAACTGTTTTTT. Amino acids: CASSLRRGYNEKLFF.

CDR3 residues: CASSSGQGAETQYF. For the CDR3, the DNA is TGCGCCAGCAGTAGCGGGCAGGGGGCCGAGACCCAGTACTTC. J is TRBJ2-5 and V is TRBV10-1; 8 bases align to TRBD1. CDR1 WNHNN and CDR2 SYGVQD come from the germline V gene (reference sequence). The junction had 7 bases not matched to a gene; V was cut back by 5 bases and J by 5 bases. The CDR3 spans 14 residues.